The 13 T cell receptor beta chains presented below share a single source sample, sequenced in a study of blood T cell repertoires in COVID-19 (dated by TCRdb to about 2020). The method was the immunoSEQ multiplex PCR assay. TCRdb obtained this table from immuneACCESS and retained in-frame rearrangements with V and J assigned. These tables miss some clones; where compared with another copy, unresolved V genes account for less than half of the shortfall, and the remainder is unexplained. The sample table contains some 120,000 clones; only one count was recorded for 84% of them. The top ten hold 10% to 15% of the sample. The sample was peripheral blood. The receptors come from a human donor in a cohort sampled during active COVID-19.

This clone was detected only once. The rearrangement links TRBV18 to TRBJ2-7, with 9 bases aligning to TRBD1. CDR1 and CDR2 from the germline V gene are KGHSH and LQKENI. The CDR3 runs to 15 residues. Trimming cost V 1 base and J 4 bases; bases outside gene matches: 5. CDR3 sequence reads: CASSPQRTGVYEQYF. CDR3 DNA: TGTGCCAGCTCACCACAGAGGACAGGGGTATACGAGCAGTACTTC.

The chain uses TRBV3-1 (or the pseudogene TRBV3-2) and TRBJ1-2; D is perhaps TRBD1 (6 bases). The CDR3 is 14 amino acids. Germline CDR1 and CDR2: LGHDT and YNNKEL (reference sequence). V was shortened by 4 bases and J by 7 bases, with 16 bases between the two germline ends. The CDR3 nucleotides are TGTGCCAGCAGCCTCGGACAGACCCACCCTGGCTACACCTTC. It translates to CASSLGQTHPGYTF.

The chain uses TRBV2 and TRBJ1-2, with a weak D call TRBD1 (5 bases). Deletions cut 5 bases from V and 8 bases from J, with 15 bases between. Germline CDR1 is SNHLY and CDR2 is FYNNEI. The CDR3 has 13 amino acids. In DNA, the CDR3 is TGTGCCAGCAGTACCGACGGTAGGGGCGGCTACACCTTC. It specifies CASSTDGRGGYTF.

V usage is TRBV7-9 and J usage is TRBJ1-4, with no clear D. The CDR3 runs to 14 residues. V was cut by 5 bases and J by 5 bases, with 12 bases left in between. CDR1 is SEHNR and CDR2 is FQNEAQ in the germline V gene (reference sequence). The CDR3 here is CASSPSVANEKLFF. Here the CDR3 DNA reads TGTGCCAGCAGCCCGAGCGTTGCGAATGAAAAACTGTTTTTT.

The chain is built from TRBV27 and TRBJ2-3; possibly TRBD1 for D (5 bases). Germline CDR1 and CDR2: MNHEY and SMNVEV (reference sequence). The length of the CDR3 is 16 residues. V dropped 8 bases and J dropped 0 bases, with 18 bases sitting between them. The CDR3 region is CASGDSPWSSTDTQYF. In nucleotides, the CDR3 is TGTGCCAGCGGTGACAGTCCGTGGTCTAGCACAGATACGCAGTATTTT.

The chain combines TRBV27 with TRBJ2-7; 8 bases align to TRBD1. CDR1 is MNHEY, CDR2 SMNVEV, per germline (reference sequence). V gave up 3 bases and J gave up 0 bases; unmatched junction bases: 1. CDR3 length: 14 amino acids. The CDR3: CASSFGQGSYEQYF. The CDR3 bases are TGTGCCAGCAGTTTCGGACAGGGCTCCTACGAGCAGTACTTC.

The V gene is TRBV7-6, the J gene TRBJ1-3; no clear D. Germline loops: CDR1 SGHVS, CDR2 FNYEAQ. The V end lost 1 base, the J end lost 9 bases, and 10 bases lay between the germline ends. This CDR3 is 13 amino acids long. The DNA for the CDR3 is TGTGCCAGCAGCTTAGACGTCGGGGTCACCATATATTTT. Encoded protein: CASSLDVGVTIYF.

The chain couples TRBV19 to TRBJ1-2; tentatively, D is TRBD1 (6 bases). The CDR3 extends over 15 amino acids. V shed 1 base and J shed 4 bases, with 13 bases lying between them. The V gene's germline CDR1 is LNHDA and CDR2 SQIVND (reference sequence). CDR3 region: CASSIAPGQRYGYTF. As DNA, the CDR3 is TGTGCCAGTAGTATAGCCCCGGGACAACGCTATGGCTACACCTTC. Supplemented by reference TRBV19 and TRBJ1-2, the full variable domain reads DGGITQSPKYLFRKEGQNVTLSCEQNLNHDAMYWYRQDPGQGLRLIYYSQIVNDFQKGDIAEGYSVSREKKESFPLTVTSAQKNPTAFYLCASSIAPGQRYGYTFGSGTRLTVV.

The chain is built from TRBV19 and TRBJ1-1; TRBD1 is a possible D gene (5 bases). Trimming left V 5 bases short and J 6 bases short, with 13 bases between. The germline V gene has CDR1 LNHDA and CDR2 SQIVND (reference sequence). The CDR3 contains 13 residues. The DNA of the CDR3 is TGTGCCAGTAGTGGGCAGGGCATTCCTGAAGCTTTCTTT. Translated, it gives CASSGQGIPEAFF.

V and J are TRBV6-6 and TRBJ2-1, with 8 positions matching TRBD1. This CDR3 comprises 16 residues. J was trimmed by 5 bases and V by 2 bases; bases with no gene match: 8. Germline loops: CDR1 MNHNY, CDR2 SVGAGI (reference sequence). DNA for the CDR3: TGTGCCAGCAGTTACAAGCCCGGACAGGGCGACAATGAGCAGTTCTTC. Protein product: CASSYKPGQGDNEQFF.

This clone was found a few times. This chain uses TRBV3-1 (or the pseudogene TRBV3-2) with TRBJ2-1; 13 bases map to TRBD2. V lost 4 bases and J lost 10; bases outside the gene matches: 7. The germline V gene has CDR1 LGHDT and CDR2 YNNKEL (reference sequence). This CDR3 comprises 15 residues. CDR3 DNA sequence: TGTGCCAGCAGCCCACTAGCGGGGGGGCTCGGGGAGCAGTTCTTC. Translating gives CASSPLAGGLGEQFF.

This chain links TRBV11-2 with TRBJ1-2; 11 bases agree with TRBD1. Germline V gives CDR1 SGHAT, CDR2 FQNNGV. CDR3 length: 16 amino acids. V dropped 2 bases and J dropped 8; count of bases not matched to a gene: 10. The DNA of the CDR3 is TGTGCCAGCAGCTTATTTGGCGGACAGGGGGCGCGGGGCTACACCTTC. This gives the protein CASSLFGGQGARGYTF.

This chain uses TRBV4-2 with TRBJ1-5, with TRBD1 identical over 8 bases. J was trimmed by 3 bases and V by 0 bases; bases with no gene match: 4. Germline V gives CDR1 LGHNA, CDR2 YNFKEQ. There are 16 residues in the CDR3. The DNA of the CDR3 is TGTGCCAGCAGCCAAGAGACAGGGGCCACCAATCAGCCCCAGCATTTT. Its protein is CASSQETGATNQPQHF.